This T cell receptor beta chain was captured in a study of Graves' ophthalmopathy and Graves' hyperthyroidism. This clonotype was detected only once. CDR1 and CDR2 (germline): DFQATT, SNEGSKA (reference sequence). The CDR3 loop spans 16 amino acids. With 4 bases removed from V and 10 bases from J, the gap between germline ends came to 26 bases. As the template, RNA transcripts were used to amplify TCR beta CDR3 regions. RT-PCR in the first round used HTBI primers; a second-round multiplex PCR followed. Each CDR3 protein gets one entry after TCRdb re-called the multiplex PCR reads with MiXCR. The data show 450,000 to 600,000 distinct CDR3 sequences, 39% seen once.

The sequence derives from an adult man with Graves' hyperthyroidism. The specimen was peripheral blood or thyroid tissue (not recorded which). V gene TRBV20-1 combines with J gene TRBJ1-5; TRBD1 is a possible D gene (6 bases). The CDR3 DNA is TGCAGTGCTACGAACGTCAGACAGGAGGCTAATTCACCCCAGCATTTT. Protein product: CSATNVRQEANSPQHF.